This is a list of T cell receptor beta chains from one sample in a study of blood T cell repertoires in COVID-19. Repertoires were generated with immunoSEQ multiplex PCR, while TCRdb's copy carries only in-frame clones and drops some. The repertoire consists of around 120,000 clones, with 87% occurring once and the leading ten covering 7% to 9%. Source material: peripheral blood. The receptors derive from a human donor in a cohort sampled during active COVID-19. Each CDR3 is given with its conserved first and last residue. The D gene is left open where the match is weak. Size is omitted from some rows. Given values are once, few, many or a class for expanded clones.

TRBD1	-	TRBJ1-2	TRBV12-3/TRBV12-4	CASSRQGAHGYTF	TGTGCCAGCAGTAGACAGGGGGCGCACGGCTACACCTTC
-	few	TRBJ1-6	TRBV20-1	CSARVYSPLHF	TGCAGTGCCCGAGTGTATTCACCCCTCCACTTT
TRBD2	-	TRBJ2-7	TRBV6-1	CASSEREGYGYEQYF	TGTGCCAGCAGTGAACGGGAGGGGTATGGCTACGAGCAGTACTTC
-	-	TRBJ1-5	TRBV7-6	CASSLTRSGINSNQPQHF	TGTGCCAGCAGCTTAACTCGGTCAGGGATTAATAGCAATCAGCCCCAGCATTTT
TRBD2	-	TRBJ2-5	TRBV7-2	CASRPGLAAQETQYF	TGTGCCAGCAGGCCGGGACTAGCGGCCCAAGAGACCCAGTACTTC
-	once	TRBJ1-2	TRBV18	CASSPIQGVDYGYTF	TGTGCCAGCTCACCTATACAGGGAGTAGACTATGGCTACACCTTC
-	-	TRBJ1-1	TRBV20-1	CSARMTAEAFF	TGCAGTGCTAGGATGACAGCTGAAGCTTTCTTT
TRBD1	-	TRBJ2-7	TRBV5-6	CASSSTGTGFHEQYF	TGTGCCAGCAGCTCTACCGGGACAGGGTTCCACGAGCAGTACTTC
TRBD1	-	TRBJ2-5	TRBV11-3	CASSPGTGAGETQYF	TGTGCCAGCAGCCCCGGGACAGGGGCAGGAGAGACCCAGTACTTC
-	few	TRBJ1-5	TRBV14	CASSRTGNQPQHF	TGTGCCAGCAGCCGGACAGGCAATCAGCCCCAGCATTTT
TRBD1	-	TRBJ1-1	TRBV5-1	CASSPGQGQEAFF	TGCGCCAGCAGCCCCGGACAGGGGCAGGAAGCTTTCTTT
TRBD1	-	TRBJ2-2	TRBV6-1	CASRRDRGNTGELFF	TGTGCCAGCAGGCGGGACAGGGGGAACACCGGGGAGCTGTTTTTT
-	-	TRBJ1-1	TRBV29-1	CSSSGVSNTEAFF	TGCAGCTCCTCGGGGGTTTCGAACACTGAAGCTTTCTTT
-	-	TRBJ2-3	TRBV15	CATSDGERDITDTQYF	TGTGCCACCTCGGACGGAGAGCGGGACATCACAGATACGCAGTATTTT
TRBD2	-	TRBJ2-1	TRBV19	CASSIGLAILNEQFF	TGTGCCAGTAGTATAGGACTAGCGATTTTAAATGAGCAGTTCTTC
-	-	TRBJ1-5	TRBV19	CASSIRQVYSNQPQHF	TGTGCCAGTAGTATTAGGCAGGTCTATAGCAATCAGCCCCAGCATTTT
-	-	TRBJ2-7	TRBV21-1	CASAGDRVPYEQYF	TGTGCCAGCGCGGGGGACAGGGTCCCCTACGAGCAGTACTTC
-	-	TRBJ1-3	TRBV9	CASSVVPQGAGNTIYF	TGTGCCAGCAGCGTAGTTCCACAGGGTGCTGGAAACACCATATATTTT
TRBD1	few	TRBJ1-2	TRBV4-1	CASSQVGAGGDYGYTF	TGCGCCAGCAGCCAAGTAGGGGCAGGGGGCGACTATGGCTACACCTTC
-	once	TRBJ1-1	TRBV19	CASSISGDTEAFF	TGTGCCAGTAGTATATCGGGAGACACTGAAGCTTTCTTT
TRBD1	-	TRBJ1-3	TRBV11-2	CASSPWDRFSTIYF	TGTGCCAGCAGCCCCTGGGACAGATTTAGCACCATATATTTT
-	once	TRBJ1-2	TRBV6-5	CASRDRNYGYTF	TGTGCCAGCAGGGACAGAAACTATGGCTACACCTTC
TRBD1	-	TRBJ1-2	TRBV30	CAWSPGQGAIYGYTF	TGTGCCTGGAGTCCGGGACAGGGGGCAATCTATGGCTACACCTTC
-	-	TRBJ2-2	TRBV6-6	CASSYGTTNTGELFF	TGTGCCAGCAGTTACGGAACTACGAACACCGGGGAGCTGTTTTTT
-	once	TRBJ1-1	TRBV5-6	CASSQGQYGDTEAFF	TGTGCCAGCAGCCAAGGACAGTATGGGGACACTGAAGCTTTCTTT
TRBD1	-	TRBJ2-1	TRBV19	CASTEQGARNEQFF	TGTGCCAGTACCGAACAGGGGGCTAGGAATGAGCAGTTCTTC
TRBD1	few	TRBJ1-2	TRBV10-2	CASRGTEYGYTF	TGCGCCAGCAGGGGGACAGAATATGGCTACACCTTC
TRBD1	once	TRBJ1-3	TRBV6-5	CATDRGYGSGNTIYF	TGTGCCACAGACAGGGGTTATGGCTCTGGAAACACCATATATTTT
-	-	TRBJ2-1	TRBV27	CASSRGSYNEQFF	TGTGCCAGCAGTAGAGGGTCCTACAATGAGCAGTTCTTC
-	-	TRBJ1-1	TRBV28	CASSILGGNTEAFF	TGTGCCAGCAGCATCTTAGGGGGTAACACTGAAGCTTTCTTT
-	-	TRBJ1-1	TRBV6-5	CASTPAGASTEAFF	TGTGCCAGCACTCCGGCAGGGGCGAGCACTGAAGCTTTCTTT
-	-	TRBJ2-5	TRBV19	CASNGRSYQETQYF	TGTGCCAGTAATGGCAGGTCGTACCAAGAGACCCAGTACTTC
-	-	TRBJ2-7	TRBV5-1	CASSFSRGLSYEQYF	TGCGCCAGCAGCTTTTCCAGGGGCCTCTCCTACGAGCAGTACTTC
TRBD2	-	TRBJ2-3	TRBV7-9	CASSYGTSGVTSTDTQYF	TGTGCCAGCAGCTATGGGACTAGCGGGGTAACTAGCACAGATACGCAGTATTTT
-	-	TRBJ1-5	TRBV3-1/TRBV3-2	CASSQGAGAQHF	TGTGCCAGCAGCCAAGGCGCCGGGGCCCAGCATTTT
TRBD1	-	TRBJ2-7	TRBV20-1	CSASGQGIQYF	TGCAGTGCCTCGGGACAGGGGATACAGTACTTC
-	-	TRBJ1-6	TRBV11-2	CASSRGVSSYNSPLHF	TGTGCCAGCAGCCGGGGGGTGAGCTCCTATAATTCACCCCTCCACTTT
-	-	TRBJ1-6	TRBV11-3	CASSLDSGWSSYNSPLHF	TGTGCCAGCAGCTTAGATTCGGGATGGAGCTCCTATAATTCACCCCTCCACTTT
TRBD1	-	TRBJ1-6	TRBV5-1	CASSWTGASGSDSPLHF	TGCGCCAGCAGCTGGACAGGGGCCTCTGGGTCGGATTCACCCCTCCACTTT
-	-	TRBJ1-6	TRBV6-1	CASSERGSESPLHF	TGTGCCAGCAGTGAACGGGGGAGTGAATCACCCCTCCACTTT
TRBD2	-	TRBJ2-1	TRBV4-1	CASSQEAGGPHNEQFF	TGCGCCAGCAGCCAGGAAGCGGGAGGGCCGCACAATGAGCAGTTCTTC
-	-	TRBJ1-2	TRBV5-1	CASSLAKGPGNYGYTF	TGCGCCAGCAGCTTGGCCAAGGGGCCAGGGAACTATGGCTACACCTTC
TRBD2	-	TRBJ2-1	TRBV6-6	CASSRGEGEQFF	TGTGCCAGCAGCCGCGGGGAGGGTGAGCAGTTCTTC
-	-	TRBJ2-3	TRBV7-8	CASSLTGFTDTQYF	TGTGCCAGCAGCTTAACGGGATTCACAGATACGCAGTATTTT
TRBD1	-	TRBJ1-3	TRBV18	CASSPGTGVGNTIYF	TGTGCCAGCTCACCCGGGACAGGGGTTGGAAACACCATATATTTT
-	-	TRBJ1-6	TRBV5-1	CASSPGDKGNSPLHF	TGCGCCAGCAGCCCTGGAGATAAGGGGAATTCACCCCTCCACTTT
TRBD1	once	TRBJ1-2	TRBV10-3	CAILGTVYGYTF	TGTGCCATCCTCGGGACAGTCTATGGCTACACCTTC
TRBD2	-	TRBJ2-1	TRBV18	CASSTSGRSPYNEQFF	TGTGCCAGCTCTACAAGCGGGAGGTCACCCTACAATGAGCAGTTCTTC
TRBD2	-	TRBJ2-3	TRBV10-3	CAISGLGTSGPDTQYF	TGTGCCATCAGCGGACTCGGGACTAGTGGGCCAGATACGCAGTATTTT
TRBD2	-	TRBJ2-3	TRBV3-1/TRBV3-2	CASSRKLIAGGLADTQYF	TGTGCCAGCAGCCGTAAGTTAATAGCGGGAGGGCTTGCAGATACGCAGTATTTT
TRBD1	-	TRBJ1-5	TRBV7-8	CASSSRGDRGNNQPQHF	TGTGCCAGCAGCTCTAGGGGGGACAGGGGCAACAATCAGCCCCAGCATTTT
TRBD1	-	TRBJ2-3	TRBV20-1	CSASWPRSGTDFSTDTQYF	TGCAGTGCTAGTTGGCCGCGTTCGGGGACAGATTTTAGCACAGATACGCAGTATTTT
TRBD1	-	TRBJ2-7	TRBV4-1	CASSHRDRVGEQYF	TGCGCCAGCAGCCACCGGGACAGGGTGGGGGAGCAGTACTTC
-	-	TRBJ2-2	TRBV7-2	CALKRGATSRTGELFF	TGTGCTCTGAAGAGAGGGGCCACTAGCCGGACCGGGGAGCTGTTTTTT
TRBD1	-	TRBJ2-7	TRBV5-4	CASSLPGQGTYEQYF	TGTGCCAGCAGCTTACCGGGACAGGGTACGTACGAGCAGTACTTC